What follows are 23 T cell receptor beta chains derived from one specimen sequenced in a study of blood T cell repertoires in COVID-19. The data were produced by immunoSEQ multiplex PCR, yet TCRdb's version contains in-frame clones alone and is incomplete. The data hold tens of thousands of clones, with roughly 78% observed a single time. Specimen: peripheral blood. The receptors stem from a woman older than 75 with acute or convalescent COVID-19.

The genes are TRBV29-1 and TRBJ1-4; D is undetermined. V gave up 4 bases and J gave up 4 bases, with 10 bases separating them. The germline CDR1 and CDR2 sequences are SQVTM and ANQGSEA. The CDR3 is 13 amino acids. CDR3 in amino acids: CSVVQTNNEKLFF. CDR3 nucleotides: TGCAGCGTTGTCCAGACAAATAATGAAAAACTGTTTTTT.

V gene TRBV7-3 combines with J gene TRBJ1-2; 10 positions match TRBD1. The CDR3 loop spans 16 amino acids. Trimming cost V 5 bases and J 5 bases; bases outside gene matches: 11. From germline, CDR1 is SGHTA and CDR2 FQGTGA. The CDR3 region has the DNA TGTGCCAGCAGCAAATCCGGGACAGGGGTTGGGTATGGCTACACCTTC. Translating it yields CASSKSGTGVGYGYTF.

The V call is TRBV18, the J call TRBJ1-1; possible D gene TRBD1, 6 bases. The ends were cut back, 6 bases at V and 1 base at J, with 15 bases in the middle. Germline loops: CDR1 KGHSH, CDR2 LQKENI. The CDR3 is 15 residues long. DNA for the CDR3: TGTGCCAGCTCCCGGAAAGTGGGACAGAACACTGAAGCTTTCTTT. This codes for CASSRKVGQNTEAFF.

This chain joins TRBV6-6 and TRBJ1-1, with D perhaps matching TRBD1 (5 bases). Per germline, CDR1 MNHNY and CDR2 SVGAGI (reference sequence). The CDR3 runs to 13 residues. The germline V and J ends were trimmed by 2 bases and 1 base, with 5 bases remaining between them. CDR3 DNA: TGTGCCAGCAGTTACCAGGGGAACACTGAAGCTTTCTTT. This translates into CASSYQGNTEAFF.

The CDR3 bases are TGCGCCAGCAGCCACAACACCGGAGGGAGTGGAAACACCATATATTTT. Amino acids: CASSHNTGGSGNTIYF. The chain is built from TRBV4-1 and TRBJ1-3, with no clear D. CDR3 size: 16 residues. Looked up from germline, CDR1 is MGHRA and CDR2 is YSYEKL. Trimming stripped 3 bases from V and 3 bases from J, with 15 bases between.

V and J are TRBV4-1 and TRBJ2-7, with 9 bases identical to TRBD1. J was trimmed by 1 base and V by 1 base; bases with no gene match: 5. CDR3 length equals 16 residues. Germline-derived CDR1 and CDR2 are MGHRA and YSYEKL. The CDR3 coding sequence is TGCGCCAGCAGCCAAGGCCCCGGGACAGGGTCCTACGAGCAGTACTTC. It is translated as CASSQGPGTGSYEQYF.

This chain joins TRBV30 and TRBJ1-2; tentatively, D is TRBD1 (5 bases). CDR1 GTSNPN and CDR2 SVGIG come from the germline V gene (reference sequence). The V end lost 0 bases, the J end lost 4 bases, and 18 bases lay between the germline ends. The CDR3 extends over 16 amino acids. CDR3 DNA sequence: TGTGCCTGGAGTGTAGGATTGGGGGGAAACCTCTATGGCTACACCTTC. As protein: CAWSVGLGGNLYGYTF.

The chain links TRBV5-5 to TRBJ2-1; TRBD2 agrees at 8 bases. Germline lookup yields CDR1 SGHKS and CDR2 YYEKEE (reference sequence). J lost 5 bases, V lost 9 bases, and 16 bases had no gene match. The CDR3 contains 16 residues. This CDR3 is CATRRGPSGSNNEQFF. The CDR3, as DNA: TGTGCCACCCGTCGGGGTCCAAGCGGGAGTAACAATGAGCAGTTCTTC.

The chain couples TRBV5-1 to TRBJ2-1, with 10 positions matching TRBD2. The CDR3 runs to 15 residues. CDR1 is SGHRS, CDR2 YFSETQ, per germline. Trimming cost V 0 bases and J 8 bases; bases outside gene matches: 5. CDR3 region: CASSLGLAGVDEQFF. The CDR3 coding sequence is TGCGCCAGCAGCTTGGGGCTAGCGGGAGTGGATGAGCAGTTCTTC.

Here the CDR3 DNA reads TGTGCCAGCAGTGAATTAGGGCTAGCGGGGGAGACCCAGTACTTC. Translated: CASSELGLAGETQYF. This chain connects TRBV25-1 to TRBJ2-5; 9 nucleotides line up with TRBD2. The germline V gene encodes CDR1 MGHDK and CDR2 SYGVNS. The CDR3 length is 15 residues. The V segment lost 1 base and the J segment 5 bases; nucleotides outside the gene matches: 5.

The V and J genes are TRBV5-1 and TRBJ2-7; TRBD2 aligns across 10 bases. This CDR3 region has 15 residues. Germline CDR1 reads SGHRS; CDR2 reads YFSETQ. The V segment lost 3 bases and the J segment 5 bases; nucleotides outside the gene matches: 8. CDR3 in amino acids: CASSSSGRADNEQYF. In DNA, the CDR3 is TGCGCCAGCAGCTCCAGCGGGAGGGCCGACAACGAGCAGTACTTC. Supplemented by reference TRBV5-1 and TRBJ2-7, the full variable domain reads KAGVTQTPRYLIKTRGQQVTLSCSPISGHRSVSWYQQTPGQGLQFLFEYFSETQRNKGNFPGRFSGRQFSNSRSEMNVSTLELGDSALYLCASSSSGRADNEQYFGPGTRLTVT.

The rearrangement uses TRBV5-1 and TRBJ2-5, with D unresolved. This CDR3 has 14 residues. V lost 0 bases and J 5 bases, leaving 11 bases between the germline ends. The germline V gene encodes CDR1 SGHRS and CDR2 YFSETQ. In nucleotides, the CDR3 is TGCGCCAGCAGCTTGGAGGTTAGCTGGGAGACCCAGTACTTC. Translation: CASSLEVSWETQYF.

This clone was seen only once. This chain connects TRBV7-9 to TRBJ2-1; weak D call: TRBD1 (5 bases). This CDR3 region has 14 residues. Germline CDR1 SEHNR, CDR2 FQNEAQ (reference sequence). V was cut by 4 bases and J by 4 bases, with 11 bases left in between. CDR3 nucleotide sequence: TGTGCCAGCAGCTCAGGGTTGATTTACAATGAGCAGTTCTTC. Protein sequence: CASSSGLIYNEQFF.

The chain joins TRBV7-8 to TRBJ1-3; D ambiguous. The germline V gene has CDR1 SGHVS and CDR2 FQNEAQ. The CDR3 has 15 amino acids. With 5 bases removed from V and 0 bases from J, the gap between germline ends came to 11 bases. The CDR3 bases are TGTGCCAGCAGCCGCCGCCAGTACTCTGGAAACACCATATATTTT. Protein product: CASSRRQYSGNTIYF.

This clone showed up just once. V is TRBV6-5 and J is TRBJ2-7, with D unclear. The CDR3 is made up of 14 amino acids. Germline assignment: CDR1 MNHEY and CDR2 SVGAGI. Between the trimmed V and J ends, which lost 5 bases and 3 bases, there was a span of 14 bases. The CDR3 here is CASSPPGPFYEQYF. In nucleotides, the CDR3 is TGTGCCAGCAGTCCCCCGGGTCCCTTCTACGAGCAGTACTTC.

This clone came up once. The chain couples TRBV6-5 to TRBJ2-1; D may be TRBD1 (5 bases). Trimming pared 5 bases from V and 7 bases from J, leaving 15 bases between. CDR1 and CDR2 from the germline V gene are MNHEY and SVGAGI. The CDR3 consists of 14 residues. Here the CDR3 reads CASSIQGIRNEQFF. CDR3 sequence (DNA): TGTGCCAGCAGTATCCAGGGTATCCGTAATGAGCAGTTCTTC.

CDR3 DNA: TGTGCCTGGAGTGGGGGAGACACTGAAGCTTTCTTT. It is translated as CAWSGGDTEAFF. This sequence joins TRBV30 and TRBJ1-1; D unclear. The CDR3 has 12 amino acids. Trimming removed 1 base from V and 3 bases from J, with 6 bases in between. Germline CDR1 and CDR2: GTSNPN and SVGIG (reference sequence).

This clone was recorded a few times. The rearrangement uses TRBV9 and TRBJ2-7, with a tentative D call TRBD2 (6 bases). From germline, CDR1 is SGDLS and CDR2 YYNGEE. V was shortened by 2 bases and J by 3 bases, with 12 bases between the two germline ends. This CDR3 is 14 amino acids long. This CDR3 is CASSVSWTNYEQYF. The CDR3 DNA reads TGTGCCAGCAGCGTCTCCTGGACTAACTACGAGCAGTACTTC.

CDR3 sequence (DNA): TGTGCCAGCAGCTTAAGGGGACTAGTAAACGAGCAGTACTTC. Protein sequence: CASSLRGLVNEQYF. The chain recombines TRBV7-2 with TRBJ2-7, with 8 bases aligning to TRBD2. CDR1 and CDR2 from the germline V gene are SGHTA and FQGNSA. This CDR3 has 14 amino acids. The trim removed 2 bases at V and 5 bases at J, leaving 5 bases unmatched.

CDR3 DNA: TGTGCCAGCAGCCGTTCAATCGGCTCTGGAAACACCATATATTTT. As protein: CASSRSIGSGNTIYF. The chain recombines TRBV7-9 with TRBJ1-3; D gene unclear. Trimming shortened V by 5 bases and J by 0 bases, and 11 bases separated the two germline ends. The CDR3 is made up of 15 amino acids. CDR1 and CDR2 from the germline V gene are SEHNR and FQNEAQ (reference sequence). Full variable domain (rest looked up from reference TRBV7-9 and TRBJ1-3): DTGVSQNPRHKITKRGQNVTFRCDPISEHNRLYWYRQTLGQGPEFLTYFQNEAQLEKSRLLSDRFSAERPKGSFSTLEIQRTEQGDSAMYLCASSRSIGSGNTIYFGEGSWLTVV.

The chain carries TRBV6-5 and TRBJ1-3; the match to TRBD1 covers 7 bases. The V segment lost 6 bases and the J segment 3 bases; nucleotides outside the gene matches: 8. This CDR3 has 15 residues. Germline CDR1 is MNHEY and CDR2 is SVGAGI. For the CDR3, the DNA is TGTGCCAGCAGGAAGAGGGACAGCTATGGAAACACCATATATTTT. It is translated as CASRKRDSYGNTIYF.

This sequence joins TRBV3-1 (or the pseudogene TRBV3-2) and TRBJ2-7, with a possible D match to TRBD1 (6 bases). CDR1 and CDR2 (germline): LGHDT, YNNKEL (reference sequence). Trimming removed 1 base at V and 3 bases at J, with 10 bases between. This CDR3 has 14 residues. The CDR3 region has the DNA TGTGCCAGCAGCCAAGGAGGACAGCTCTACGAGCAGTACTTC. This codes for CASSQGGQLYEQYF.

This clone was counted between two and nine times. The gene calls are TRBV5-4 and TRBJ2-5, with a possible D match to TRBD1 (6 bases). The V end was cut by 4 bases, the J end by 1 base, with 11 bases between. The germline V gene encodes CDR1 SGHNT and CDR2 YYREEE (reference sequence). The CDR3 consists of 14 residues. CDR3 loop: CASSRDIGQETQYF. The CDR3 nucleotides read TGTGCCAGCAGCCGGGACATCGGCCAAGAGACCCAGTACTTC. Combining the CDR3 with reference TRBV5-4 and TRBJ2-5 gives the whole variable domain ETGVTQSPTHLIKTRGQQVTLRCSSQSGHNTVSWYQQALGQGPQFIFQYYREEENGRGNFPPRFSGLQFPNYSSELNVNALELDDSALYLCASSRDIGQETQYFGPGTRLLVL.